The rows below give T cell receptor beta chains drawn from one sample of a study of human T cells and chemical hapten exposure. TCRdb independently ran MiXCR on the RACE reads; one entry per CDR3 protein. The table lists around 250,000 distinct CDR3 sequences, 8.6% of them singletons. The starting material was whole blood, obtained in connection with sensitization to the hapten diphenylcyclopropenone (DPC). The receptors come from a woman in her 40s with alopecia areata. Some clones in this sample may be carry-over from other donors' samples. The CDR3 runs from the conserved cysteine through the conserved F or W. D genes are given only for firm matches. Expanded clones are given a class, and other clones once, few, many or no size at all.

J gene,clone size,V gene,D gene,CDR3 DNA,CDR3 protein
TRBJ2-7,NA,TRBV30,NA,TGTGCCTGGACCAGGGGCCGCAGGGAGCAGTACTTC,CAWTRGRREQYF
TRBJ1-1,NA,TRBV7-9,NA,TGTGCCAGCAGCTTACCCACTGAAGGGGATGAAGCTTTCTTT,CASSLPTEGDEAFF
TRBJ1-1,many,TRBV4-3,TRBD1,TGCGCCAGCAGCCACCCCCAGGGGGCTGGAACTGAAGCTTTCTTT,CASSHPQGAGTEAFF
TRBJ2-7,NA,TRBV29-1,NA,TGCAGCGTTGAAGGAGGGATAGGCGCTACTCCCTACGAGCAGTACTTC,CSVEGGIGATPYEQYF
TRBJ2-7,few,TRBV10-3,NA,TGTGCCATCAGGGGAAGCGCGGGACCCACAGGCGAGCAGTACTTC,CAIRGSAGPTGEQYF
TRBJ2-3,NA,TRBV29-1,NA,TGCAGCGTTGAAAAGGTAACGCAGTATTTT,CSVEKVTQYF
TRBJ1-5,few,TRBV28,NA,TGTGCCAGCAGTGGGGGGACGTTCAGCAATCAGCCCCAGCATTTT,CASSGGTFSNQPQHF
TRBJ2-1,few,TRBV7-2,NA,TGTGCCAGCAGCTTAGTTCTTTTGGGCAGGGGAGATGAGCAGTTCTTC,CASSLVLLGRGDEQFF
TRBJ2-4,few,TRBV7-9,TRBD1,TGTGCCAGCAGCTTCCAACCTACAGGGGTACTAGCCAAAAACATTCAGTACTTC,CASSFQPTGVLAKNIQYF
TRBJ2-1,NA,TRBV12-3/TRBV12-4,TRBD2,TGTGCCACAGGACTAGCGGGAGTAAATGAGCAGTTCTTC,CATGLAGVNEQFF
TRBJ2-7,few,TRBV6-5,NA,TGTGCCAGCAGTGCCACTATAGACTACGAGCAGTACTTC,CASSATIDYEQYF
TRBJ2-3,NA,TRBV20-1,NA,TGCAGTGCGAACGAGCGGGTGCGGGACGATACGCAGTATTTT,CSANERVRDDTQYF
TRBJ1-4,few,TRBV6-1,NA,TGTGCCAGCAGTGAATTCGGACCGATGACTGCTGGGGAAAAACTGTTTTTT,CASSEFGPMTAGEKLFF
TRBJ2-7,NA,TRBV20-1,TRBD2,TGCAGTGCTAGTCCGACTAGCGGGAACTCCTACGAGCAGTACTTC,CSASPTSGNSYEQYF
TRBJ2-6,NA,TRBV5-1,NA,TGCGCCAGCAGGCCATCCCTAGGGGGCTCTGGGGCCAACGTCCTGACTTTC,CASRPSLGGSGANVLTF
TRBJ2-3,few,TRBV28,TRBD2,TGTGCCAGCAGGATAAGGACTAGCGGTGCTAGCACAGATACGCAGTATTTT,CASRIRTSGASTDTQYF
TRBJ1-2,few,TRBV7-8,NA,TGTGCCAGCAGCTTCGGGGTGGTCAAGGAGAACTATGGCTACACCTTC,CASSFGVVKENYGYTF
TRBJ2-1,few,TRBV4-1,TRBD1,TGCGCCAGCAGCCAAGCGGACAGGGAGAAAAATGAGCAGTTCTTC,CASSQADREKNEQFF
TRBJ2-3,many,TRBV3-1,TRBD2,TGTGCCAGCAGCCCGACTAGCGGGACAGATACGCAGTATTTT,CASSPTSGTDTQYF
TRBJ1-1,few,TRBV7-9,NA,TGTGCCAGCAGCTTAGGCCCGCAGAACACTGAAGCTTTCTTT,CASSLGPQNTEAFF
TRBJ2-3,few,TRBV7-9,TRBD2,TGTGCCAGCAGCTTAGAGCGGGAACGAGATACGCAGTATTTT,CASSLERERDTQYF
TRBJ1-2,NA,TRBV20-1,NA,TGCAGTGCTAGCCCGTACCTTGGTAACTATGGCTACACCTTC,CSASPYLGNYGYTF
TRBJ2-1,NA,TRBV24-1,TRBD2,TGTGCCACCGCCCCACTAGCGGGAGAGAATGAGCAGTTCTTC,CATAPLAGENEQFF
TRBJ2-1,NA,TRBV10-3,TRBD2,TGTGCCATCAGCCTACTAGCGGGAGACTTCAGTGAGCAGTTCTTC,CAISLLAGDFSEQFF
TRBJ1-4,many,TRBV29-1,TRBD1,TGCAGCGCCGGGACAGGACCTACAACTAATGAAAAACTGTTTTTT,CSAGTGPTTNEKLFF
TRBJ1-4,many,TRBV29-1,NA,TGCAGCGTTGACGGCGGAACGGTGGGACTGTTTTTT,CSVDGGTVGLFF
TRBJ2-7,NA,TRBV11-1,TRBD2,TGTGCCAGCAGCACAGATCCTAGCGGAAGTTCCTACGAGCAGTACTTC,CASSTDPSGSSYEQYF
TRBJ2-7,NA,TRBV27,TRBD1,TGTGCCAGCATTAGCAGGGGGAACTCCTACGAGCAGTACTTC,CASISRGNSYEQYF
TRBJ1-5,many,TRBV19,NA,TGTGCCAGTAGTATATGGGGGGCTGATGATCAGCCCCAGCATTTT,CASSIWGADDQPQHF
TRBJ2-1,once,TRBV4-1,TRBD1,TGCGCCAGCAGCCGAGGCTTAACAGGGGGCCTCGCATCTAGGGATGAGCAGTTCTTC,CASSRGLTGGLASRDEQFF
TRBJ2-2,few,TRBV6-2/TRBV6-3,NA,TGTGCCACCCAAAACCGACTCACAGGGACCGGGGAGCTGTTTTTT,CATQNRLTGTGELFF
TRBJ2-7,NA,TRBV2,NA,TGTACCAGTACAACACAGGGATACGAGCAGTACTTC,CTSTTQGYEQYF
TRBJ2-1,NA,TRBV6-5,NA,TGTGCCAGCAGTTACTCGTGGTCCTCCTACAATGAGCAGTTCTTC,CASSYSWSSYNEQFF
TRBJ1-4,many,TRBV20-1,NA,TGCAGTGCTAGACGGGTGCGGGAAAAACTGTTTTTT,CSARRVREKLFF
TRBJ2-7,NA,TRBV4-1,NA,TGCGCCAGCAGCCAAGGGGCAGATGCCGAGCAGTACTTC,CASSQGADAEQYF
TRBJ2-5,NA,TRBV2,NA,TGTGCCAGCAGTGAGTCCGTGCAAGTGACCCAGTACTTC,CASSESVQVTQYF
TRBJ2-2,NA,TRBV7-9,NA,TGTGCCAGCAGCTCCCGGGAGATTGGGGAGCTGTTTTTT,CASSSREIGELFF
TRBJ1-1,many,TRBV5-1,NA,TGCGCCAGCAGCTTTGAAGACCCTACGGGGGCCGAAGCTTTCTTT,CASSFEDPTGAEAFF
TRBJ2-1,NA,TRBV29-1,NA,TGCAGCGTTCCGGACCCGGTGGGCTCCTACAATGAGCAGTTCTTC,CSVPDPVGSYNEQFF